Detailed here is one T cell receptor (beta chain). What it binds is not known. Patients with a history of autoimmune disease or on systemic immunosuppression were excluded. Samples of blood were obtained at baseline, on cycle 4 day 1, and on cycle 7 day 1. These data belong to a study of OX40 agonist ivuxolimab in advanced cancers. The wider study: The drug used for patients, ivuxolimab, was an agonistic anti-OX40 (CD134) antibody. Points from the study as a whole: CD4+ and CD8+ blood T cells expanded clonally by week 6 at 0.1 to 3.0 mg/kg.

The data were produced by immunoSEQ multiplex PCR, yet TCRdb's version contains in-frame clones alone and is incomplete. The profile shows 75,000 to 100,000 clones, approximately 88% of them singletons. Germline CDR1 reads SGHDT; CDR2 reads YYEEEE. The length of the CDR3 is 16 residues. The V end lost 4 bases, the J end lost 5 bases, and 21 bases lay between the germline ends. The source material was CD4+ or CD8+ T cells sorted from blood, sampled in a trial of the OX40 agonist ivuxolimab. V gene TRBV5-6 combines with J gene TRBJ1-2; D is possibly TRBD1 (6 bases). The TCR was taken from an adult with an advanced solid tumor such as melanoma, head and neck, liver or kidney cancer. In DNA form, the CDR3 reads TGTGCCAGCAGCCCGGGGGGTCAGGGGCGCGGGTATGGCTACACCTTC. It yields the protein CASSPGGQGRGYGYTF. The whole variable domain, remainder taken from reference TRBV5-6 and TRBJ1-2, is DAGVTQSPTHLIKTRGQQVTLRCSPKSGHDTVSWYQQALGQGPQFIFQYYEEEERQRGNFPDRFSGHQFPNYSSELNVNALLLGDSALYLCASSPGGQGRGYGYTFGSGTRLTVV.